The 18 T cell receptor beta chains listed next were all sequenced from one sample in a study of T cell clonality in common variable immunodeficiency. Whole-study findings and limits: Common variable immunodeficiency TCR beta sequences reportedly had fewer deletions and N-nucleotide insertions.

Only in-frame clones appear in the TCRdb table, and some are missing; sequencing was by immunoSEQ multiplex PCR. This sample's table reports 15,000 to 17,000 clones. These TCRs' antigens remain unknown. Sequencing used peripheral blood mononuclear cells. Every receptor here comes from a human donor with common variable immunodeficiency.

With respect to this clone: The read finishes 3 residues shy of the CDR3 end, and the germline J gene is used to complete it. The V and J genes are TRBV19 and TRBJ1-1, with D maybe TRBD1 (5 bases). CDR3 length: 18 amino acids. Trimming removed 1 base at V and 3 bases at J, with 21 bases between. Germline values: CDR1 LNHDA, CDR2 SQIVND (reference sequence). The CDR3 region is CASSIGGREMGYDTEAFF. The sequenced part of the CDR3 DNA is TGTGCCAGTAGTATAGGAGGCAGGGAGATGGGGTACGACACTGAA.

A word on this clone: The read comes to an end 3 residues before the CDR3 does, leaving the germline J gene to fill in the end. This chain links TRBV5-1 with TRBJ2-3; 10 nucleotides match TRBD1. J was trimmed by 4 bases and V by 3 bases; bases with no gene match: 8. Per germline, CDR1 SGHRS and CDR2 YFSETQ. There are 16 residues in the CDR3. Incomplete CDR3 DNA: TGCGCCAGCAGCTCTTCCGGGACAGGGGAGGCAGATACG. Its translation: CASSSSGTGEADT. The entire CDR3 protein is CASSSSGTGEADTQYF.

On this clone itself: The read finishes 3 residues shy of the CDR3 end, and the germline J gene is used to complete it. This sample includes further DNA sequences coding for the same CDR3. This chain joins TRBV19 and TRBJ1-1; the match to TRBD1 covers 7 bases. Looked up from germline, CDR1 is LNHDA and CDR2 is SQIVND (reference sequence). CDR3 length: 13 residues. Unmatched junction bases numbered 10, after V lost 11 bases and J lost 4 bases. This CDR3 is CASSTGLSTEAFF. Incomplete CDR3 DNA: TGTGCCTCCTCGACAGGGCTTAGCACTGAA.

With regard to this clone: The observed sequence ends 3 residues before the CDR3 terminus, with the missing tail filled in from the germline J gene. This chain uses TRBV30 with TRBJ1-5, with D possibly matching TRBD1 (5 bases). In germline, CDR1 is GTSNPN, CDR2 SVGIG (reference sequence). The CDR3 is 13 residues long. The V and J ends lost 4 bases and 3 bases respectively, with 10 bases between them. The part of the CDR3 DNA that was read is TGTGCCTGGAAAGGGGAATTCAATCAGCCC. Translation gives CAWKGEFNQP. The whole CDR3 protein is CAWKGEFNQPQHF.

A word on this clone: The read finishes 3 residues shy of the CDR3 end, and the germline J gene is used to complete it. The chain has TRBV11-2 and TRBJ2-7, with 8 bases lining up with TRBD2. This CDR3 has 14 amino acids. With 1 base clipped from V and 4 bases from J, the junction kept 3 bases outside the gene matches. Germline V lookup: CDR1 SGHAT, CDR2 FQNNGV. CDR3 protein: CASSLAGGEYEQYF. The DNA read from the CDR3 is TGTGCCAGCAGCTTAGCGGGAGGGGAGTACGAG.

This clone is labeled medium-sized based on frequency. Read data end 3 residues before the CDR3 end; the end is taken from the germline J gene. V and J are TRBV5-6 and TRBJ2-7; D is ambiguous. Germline CDR1 and CDR2: SGHDT and YYEEEE. Trimming took 4 bases from V and 0 from J, leaving 8 bases between them. The CDR3 extends over 13 amino acids. The sequenced part of the CDR3 DNA is TGTGCCAGCAGCACCGACACCTCCTACGAG. Its translation is CASSTDTSYE. The full CDR3 sequence reads CASSTDTSYEQYF.

About this clone: The read falls 3 residues short of the CDR3 end, and the missing part is taken from the germline J gene. The V gene is TRBV28, the J gene TRBJ2-3; no definite D call. The CDR3 has 12 amino acids. Germline lookup yields CDR1 MDHEN and CDR2 SYDVKM. CDR3: CASSWKGLTQYF. The DNA read from the CDR3 is TGTGCCAGCAGTTGGAAGGGCTTGACG.

Turning to this clone: The read terminates 3 residues ahead of where the CDR3 ends, so the germline J gene completes it. The chain couples TRBV7-3 to TRBJ2-1; D possibly corresponds to TRBD2 (6 bases). The ends were cut back, 5 bases at V and 0 bases at J, with 11 bases in the middle. Looked up from germline, CDR1 is SGHTA and CDR2 is FQGTGA. The CDR3 extends over 15 amino acids. The CDR3 region is CASSHGTASYNEQFF. The CDR3 bases that were read are TGTGCCAGCAGCCATGGGACTGCCTCCTACAATGAG.

As for this clone: The sequence runs out 3 residues before the end of the CDR3; the remainder is reconstructed from the germline J gene. The chain recombines TRBV6-1 with TRBJ2-2; D is possibly TRBD1 (6 bases). Germline V gene sequence: CDR1 MNHNS, CDR2 SASEGT. The V gene lost 0 bases and the J gene lost 8 bases, with 10 bases spanning the gap. The CDR3 runs 14 residues. This chain's CDR3 is CASSEAADRGELFF. The part of the CDR3 DNA that was read is TGTGCCAGCAGTGAAGCGGCCGACAGGGGGGAG.

As regards this clone: With the read ending 3 residues before the CDR3 end, the germline J gene is used to fill in that end. The rearrangement joins TRBV6-1 to TRBJ1-5, with D possibly TRBD1 on 5 matching bases. V lost 4 bases and J lost 4, with 17 bases in between. The germline CDR1 and CDR2 sequences are MNHNS and SASEGT. The CDR3 contains 16 residues. The sequenced CDR3 bases are TGTGCCAGCAGTGTGGAATTGGAGGGGATGAATCAGCCC. Translation gives CASSVELEGMNQP. The full CDR3 is CASSVELEGMNQPQHF.

With respect to this clone: The read ends 3 residues shy of where the CDR3 ends; the end is completed using the germline J gene. The chain links TRBV11-2 to TRBJ2-7; D possibly corresponds to TRBD1 (6 bases). V lost 3 bases to trimming and J lost 1 base, with 10 bases between them. CDR3 length: 14 residues. CDR1 SGHAT and CDR2 FQNNGV come from the germline V gene. CDR3 in amino acids: CASSFMGASYEQYF. CDR3 DNA (partial): TGTGCCAGCAGCTTCATGGGGGCGTCCTACGAG. Combining the CDR3 with reference TRBV11-2 and TRBJ2-7 gives the whole variable domain EAGVAQSPRYKIIEKRQSVAFWCNPISGHATLYWYQQILGQGPKLLIQFQNNGVVDDSQLPKDRFSAERLKGVDSTLKIQPAKLEDSAVYLCASSFMGASYEQYFGPGTRLTVT.

Regarding this clone: The read stops 3 residues short of the end of the CDR3; the missing end is completed from the germline J gene. The V call is TRBV19, the J call TRBJ1-6; TRBD1 matches at 8 bases. The CDR3 extends over 17 amino acids. Germline V gene sequence: CDR1 LNHDA, CDR2 SQIVND (reference sequence). Germline trimming cut 5 bases from V and 0 bases from J; bases unmatched to any gene: 6. CDR3 bases read: TGTGCCAGTAGTCTCGGACAGGGAAGCTCCTATAATTCACCC. Translating it yields CASSLGQGSSYNSP. The CDR3 as a whole reads CASSLGQGSSYNSPLHF.

Measured by frequency, this clone is medium-sized. The read finishes 3 residues shy of the CDR3 end, and the germline J gene is used to complete it. This rearrangement joins TRBV5-1 to TRBJ1-1, with 7 bases matching TRBD1. V trimming: 4 bases; J trimming: 1 base; junction bases outside the gene matches: 10. Looked up from germline, CDR1 is SGHRS and CDR2 is YFSETQ. There are 16 residues in the CDR3. CDR3 bases read: TGCGCCAGCAGCCCAGGGACAGCCCATGGGAACACTGAA. Its translation is CASSPGTAHGNTE. The full-length CDR3 reads as CASSPGTAHGNTEAFF.

Notes on this clone: Read data end 3 residues before the CDR3 end; the end is taken from the germline J gene. The genes are TRBV7-2 and TRBJ2-7; possible D gene TRBD2, 7 bases. Germline V gene lookup returns CDR1 SGHTA and CDR2 FQGNSA. CDR3 size: 15 residues. Trimming cost V 0 bases and J 2 bases, with 11 bases left between them. CDR3 sequence reads: CASSLARGGAYEQYF. The part of the CDR3 DNA that was read is TGTGCCAGCAGCTTAGCTAGGGGGGGGGCCTACGAG.

Concerning this clone itself: The CDR3 is cut off 3 residues early in the read; its end comes from the germline J gene. The gene calls are TRBV29-1 and TRBJ2-7; a weak D match, TRBD1 (5 bases). This CDR3 is 13 amino acids long. Trimming took off 7 bases at V and 3 bases at J, with 16 bases between the two ends. CDR1 SQVTM and CDR2 ANQGSEA come from the germline V gene. The CDR3 protein is CSAEVGHLYEQYF. CDR3 bases read: TGCAGCGCCGAAGTCGGACACCTCTACGAG.

Regarding this clone: The sequenced fragment ends 3 residues before the CDR3 boundary, so the rest is inferred from the germline J gene. V gene TRBV19 combines with J gene TRBJ2-3, with 10 bases lining up with TRBD2. From germline, CDR1 is LNHDA and CDR2 SQIVND (reference sequence). J was trimmed by 0 bases and V by 11 bases; bases with no gene match: 8. This CDR3 contains 15 residues. The sequenced CDR3 bases are TGTGCCTCCTCTGGGACTAGCGTTAGCACAGATACG. Translating it yields CASSGTSVSTDT. From start to end, the CDR3 is CASSGTSVSTDTQYF.

To note about this clone: Read sequence stops 3 residues before the CDR3 end, and the germline J gene provides the missing end. The genes are TRBV13 and TRBJ1-2; TRBD1 matches at 7 bases. From germline, CDR1 is PRHDT and CDR2 FYEKMQ (reference sequence). The CDR3 runs 14 residues. Incomplete CDR3 DNA: TGTGCCAGCAGCCTCCGGGACAGTCATTCGGGC. Encoded protein: CASSLRDSHSG. The full CDR3 protein reads CASSLRDSHSGYTF.

A word on this clone: The read gets to within 3 residues of the CDR3 end, and the germline J gene fills in the rest. The chain is built from TRBV5-8 and TRBJ2-1; D is undetermined. This CDR3 region has 14 residues. CDR1 and CDR2 (germline): SGHTS, YDEGEE. With 1 base removed from V and 4 bases from J, the gap between germline ends came to 9 bases. This CDR3 reads CASSLKQVYNEQFF. CDR3 DNA, as far as it was read: TGTGCCAGCAGCTTGAAGCAGGTTTACAATGAG.